The next 10 T cell receptor beta chains were all read from a single sample in a study of cytomegalovirus exposure and HLA in healthy donors. The PCR contained 60 Vbeta and 13 Jbeta primers. The data were produced by immunoSEQ multiplex PCR, yet TCRdb's version contains in-frame clones alone and is incomplete. The table has some 150,000 clones, about 61% seen once. The sample consisted of PBMCs. All receptors come from a middle-aged woman in good health and CMV-seronegative.

The chain links TRBV2 to TRBJ1-1; perhaps TRBD1 as D (5 bases). Trimming stripped 10 bases from V and 3 bases from J, with 15 bases between. The CDR3 loop spans 13 amino acids. Per germline, CDR1 SNHLY and CDR2 FYNNEI. The CDR3 DNA reads as TGTGCCACCGCCACCTCAGGGTACACTGAAGCTTTCTTT. Its translation: CATATSGYTEAFF. Combining the CDR3 with reference TRBV2 and TRBJ1-1 gives the whole variable domain EPEVTQTPSHQVTQMGQEVILRCVPISNHLYFYWYRQILGQKVEFLVSFYNNEISEKSEIFDDQFSVERPDGSNFTLKIRSTKLEDSAMYFCATATSGYTEAFFGQGTRLTVV.

The chain combines TRBV5-1 with TRBJ2-4, with 9 bases fitting TRBD1. This CDR3 contains 16 residues. Germline CDR1 reads SGHRS; CDR2 reads YFSETQ. V dropped 3 bases and J dropped 0; count of bases not matched to a gene: 4. CDR3 amino acids: CASSSGQGLAKNIQYF. The CDR3 coding sequence is TGCGCCAGCAGCTCAGGACAGGGGCTAGCCAAAAACATTCAGTACTTC.

This clone was detected once. V usage is TRBV19 and J usage is TRBJ1-1; possible D gene TRBD1, 5 bases. With 5 bases removed from V and 6 bases from J, the gap between germline ends came to 13 bases. Germline values: CDR1 LNHDA, CDR2 SQIVND (reference sequence). The CDR3 extends over 13 amino acids. As DNA, the CDR3 is TGTGCCAGTAGTGGGGGGGGAGTAGCTGAAGCTTTCTTT. It codes for CASSGGGVAEAFF.

This clone came up a few times. The rearrangement joins TRBV19 to TRBJ2-1, with a possible D match to TRBD2 (5 bases). V lost 5 bases and J lost 2, with 7 bases in between. Germline CDR1 reads LNHDA; CDR2 reads SQIVND (reference sequence). The CDR3 spans 13 residues. The CDR3 loop is CASSPGTYNEQFF. The CDR3 nucleotides read TGTGCCAGTAGTCCGGGGACCTACAATGAGCAGTTCTTC.

This clone has only one observation. The chain couples TRBV7-6 to TRBJ1-1; 9 nucleotides line up with TRBD1. Germline V lookup: CDR1 SGHVS, CDR2 FNYEAQ. The CDR3 has 16 amino acids. J was trimmed by 2 bases and V by 2 bases; bases with no gene match: 6. CDR3 in amino acids: CASSLKGGQGNTEAFF. As DNA, the CDR3 is TGTGCCAGCAGCTTAAAAGGGGGACAGGGCAACACTGAAGCTTTCTTT.

The V and J genes are TRBV10-2 and TRBJ2-6, with no clear D. The CDR3 is 15 residues long. With 0 bases removed from V and 4 bases from J, the gap between germline ends came to 7 bases. The germline V gene has CDR1 WSHSY and CDR2 SAAADI. For the CDR3, the DNA is TGCGCCAGCAGTGAGTCGTGGCCCGGGGCCAACGTCCTGACTTTC. Encoded protein: CASSESWPGANVLTF.

This clone was seen a few times. The rearrangement joins TRBV5-1 to TRBJ1-1, with D perhaps matching TRBD1 (5 bases). The length of the CDR3 is 16 residues. Per the germline V gene, CDR1 is SGHRS and CDR2 is YFSETQ. V gave up 0 bases and J gave up 0 bases, with 12 bases separating them. CDR3 sequence (DNA): TGCGCCAGCAGCTTGGAGGGGCGGGGAGTGAACACTGAAGCTTTCTTT. Translating it yields CASSLEGRGVNTEAFF.

This clone was observed once. CDR3 protein: CASRGTPGVGYGYTF. The CDR3 region has the DNA TGTGCCAGCAGAGGCACCCCAGGGGTGGGCTATGGCTACACCTTC. The chain couples TRBV2 to TRBJ1-2; D perhaps matches TRBD1 (6 bases). CDR1 and CDR2 (germline): SNHLY, FYNNEI. The CDR3 sequence is 15 residues long. Between the trimmed V and J ends, which lost 6 bases and 4 bases, there was a span of 18 bases.

The count of this clone is one. The rearrangement joins TRBV10-3 to TRBJ2-1; a weak D match, TRBD1 (6 bases). V was shortened by 3 bases and J by 7 bases, with 16 bases between the two germline ends. The CDR3 loop spans 15 amino acids. Germline V CDR1 and CDR2: ENHRY, SYGVKD. The CDR3 reads CAISESTGLGNEQFF. CDR3 sequence (DNA): TGTGCCATCAGTGAATCGACAGGTCTAGGGAATGAGCAGTTCTTC.

The V and J genes are TRBV18 and TRBJ2-7; 9 bases agree with TRBD1. The CDR3 has 16 amino acids. J was trimmed by 2 bases and V by 0 bases; bases with no gene match: 5. Germline loops: CDR1 KGHSH, CDR2 LQKENI. DNA for the CDR3: TGTGCCAGCTCACCACCGACAGGGGGACCTACCTACGAGCAGTACTTC. This sequence encodes CASSPPTGGPTYEQYF. The full variable domain, rest sourced from reference TRBV18 and TRBJ2-7, is NAGVMQNPRHLVRRRGQEARLRCSPMKGHSHVYWYRQLPEEGLKFMVYLQKENIIDESGMPKERFSAEFPKEGPSILRIQQVVRGDSAAYFCASSPPTGGPTYEQYFGPGTRLTVT.